The 32 T cell receptor beta chains reported below all come from one sample, sequenced in a study of CD8 T cells in ankylosing spondylitis. These TCRs are of unknown antigen specificity. Whole-study results and caveats: Among TCR beta sequences, a motif of under ten highly homologous variants appeared characteristic of ankylosing spondylitis blood.

TCRdb reprocessed the 5' RACE reads with MiXCR, giving one entry per CDR3 protein. The data show about 800,000 distinct CDR3 sequences, approximately 12% seen once. Sequencing was performed on blood, either unsorted or a sorted T cell fraction (not recorded which). The source is a male donor with ankylosing spondylitis.

This clonotype has a handful of counts. The V call is TRBV5-1, the J call TRBJ2-3; D possibly corresponds to TRBD2 (6 bases). The CDR3 has 15 residues. Trimming stripped 3 bases from V and 4 bases from J, with 15 bases between. Germline lookup yields CDR1 SGHRS and CDR2 YFSETQ. CDR3 loop: CASSSIGGSADTQYF. CDR3 coding DNA: TGCGCCAGCAGCTCCATTGGGGGGAGCGCAGATACGCAGTATTTT.

This clonotype was counted between two and nine times. V and J are TRBV9 and TRBJ2-3; D is uncertain. CDR3 length: 15 amino acids. V was cut by 6 bases and J by 0 bases, with 14 bases left in between. CDR1 and CDR2 (germline): SGDLS, YYNGEE. This chain's CDR3 is CASTLSSLSTDTQYF. The CDR3 DNA is TGTGCCAGCACCTTGTCCTCGCTAAGCACAGATACGCAGTATTTT.

This clonotype has a handful of counts. The chain combines TRBV11-2 with TRBJ2-7, with D possibly matching TRBD2 (5 bases). Germline CDR1 and CDR2: SGHAT and FQNNGV. CDR3 length: 15 amino acids. V was shortened by 4 bases and J by 3 bases, with 16 bases between the two germline ends. The CDR3 bases are TGTGCCAGCAGCTCCGTTCGAGGGCGGAACTACGAGCAGTACTTC. It yields the protein CASSSVRGRNYEQYF.

The genes are TRBV5-1 and TRBJ2-7, with 8 nucleotides matching TRBD1. The CDR3 runs to 17 residues. The junction had 14 bases not matched to a gene; V was cut back by 6 bases and J by 0 bases. Germline lookup yields CDR1 SGHRS and CDR2 YFSETQ. CDR3 sequence (DNA): TGCGCCAGCACCCCCTTACCCGGGACAGGATACTCCTACGAGCAGTACTTC. This translates into CASTPLPGTGYSYEQYF.

This clonotype appeared a few times. The chain recombines TRBV5-1 with TRBJ2-1, with D uncertain. The CDR3 extends over 13 amino acids. Germline assignment: CDR1 SGHRS and CDR2 YFSETQ. V gave up 0 bases and J gave up 7 bases, with 8 bases separating them. CDR3 sequence: CASSLVPPNEQFF. CDR3 DNA sequence: TGCGCCAGCAGCTTGGTGCCGCCTAATGAGCAGTTCTTC.

This chain joins TRBV4-3 and TRBJ2-4; no reliable D call. The CDR3 consists of 17 residues. Trimming stripped 0 bases from V and 8 bases from J, with 20 bases between. Per germline, CDR1 LGHNA and CDR2 YSLEER. The CDR3: CASSQEGRGDKRDIQYF. As DNA, the CDR3 is TGCGCCAGCAGCCAAGAAGGAAGAGGAGACAAAAGGGACATTCAGTACTTC.

This clonotype turned up a few times. The CDR3 nucleotides read TGCGCCAGCAGCCAGGGACAGGAGAATGAAAAACTGTTTTTT. Amino acids: CASSQGQENEKLFF. This chain uses TRBV5-1 with TRBJ1-4; 8 bases agree with TRBD1. Germline CDR1 SGHRS, CDR2 YFSETQ. The CDR3 spans 14 residues. The trim removed 4 bases at V and 5 bases at J, leaving 4 bases unmatched.

This clonotype was counted at least ten times. The V call is TRBV4-2, the J call TRBJ2-7; no clear D gene. V lost 2 bases, J lost 3 bases, and 5 bases lay in between. Germline loops: CDR1 LGHNA, CDR2 YNFKEQ. The length of the CDR3 is 12 residues. DNA for the CDR3: TGTGCCAGCAGCCAATGGGGCTACGAGCAGTACTTC. Translated: CASSQWGYEQYF.

This chain links TRBV20-1 with TRBJ1-1; D gene unclear. The V and J ends lost 3 bases and 4 bases respectively, with 15 bases between them. The CDR3 consists of 14 residues. Looked up from germline, CDR1 is DFQATT and CDR2 is SNEGSKA (reference sequence). DNA for the CDR3: TGCAGTGCTAGCCCTTTCGGAAGAGGCACTGAAGCTTTCTTT. Translating gives CSASPFGRGTEAFF.

The rearrangement uses TRBV5-1 and TRBJ2-3; perhaps TRBD2 as D (5 bases). The V and J ends lost 2 bases and 3 bases respectively, with 13 bases between them. The CDR3 runs 15 residues. Germline CDR1 is SGHRS and CDR2 is YFSETQ. The CDR3 is CASSFRTRRTDTQYF. The DNA of the CDR3 is TGCGCCAGCAGCTTCCGGACCCGGAGGACAGATACGCAGTATTTT.

The chain joins TRBV25-1 to TRBJ2-2; D is unresolved. In germline, CDR1 is MGHDK, CDR2 SYGVNS. This CDR3 region has 13 residues. V was cut by 3 bases and J by 4 bases, with 6 bases left in between. This CDR3 is CASSEPVTGELFF. The CDR3 nucleotides read TGTGCCAGCAGTGAGCCTGTCACCGGGGAGCTGTTTTTT.

The chain employs TRBV20-1 and TRBJ2-7, with TRBD1 matching 7 bases. The CDR3 runs 13 residues. With V trimmed by 5 bases and J by 2 bases, 6 bases remained unmatched. Germline values: CDR1 DFQATT, CDR2 SNEGSKA (reference sequence). The CDR3 DNA is TGCAGTGCTCGCCGGGACAGCCCCTACGAGCAGTACTTC. This sequence encodes CSARRDSPYEQYF.

The CDR3 protein is CAITYGPLNTEAFF. DNA for the CDR3: TGTGCCATCACATACGGGCCCTTGAACACTGAAGCTTTCTTT. The rearrangement uses TRBV10-3 and TRBJ1-1; no definite D call. The CDR3 is 14 residues long. The V end was cut by 7 bases, the J end by 0 bases, with 12 bases between. CDR1 and CDR2 from the germline V gene are ENHRY and SYGVKD.

This clonotype appeared a few times. The rearrangement links TRBV5-1 to TRBJ2-2; D is undetermined. With 2 bases removed from V and 1 base from J, the gap between germline ends came to 9 bases. The germline V gene has CDR1 SGHRS and CDR2 YFSETQ. This CDR3 has 15 amino acids. Written as DNA, the CDR3 is TGCGCCAGCAGCTTTTTGACGAGGAACACCGGGGAGCTGTTTTTT. Translating it yields CASSFLTRNTGELFF. Full variable domain (remainder filled in from reference TRBV5-1 and TRBJ2-2): KAGVTQTPRYLIKTRGQQVTLSCSPISGHRSVSWYQQTPGQGLQFLFEYFSETQRNKGNFPGRFSGRQFSNSRSEMNVSTLELGDSALYLCASSFLTRNTGELFFGEGSRLTVL.

CDR3: CASSGPSSGANVLTF. CDR3 DNA: TGTGCCAGCAGTGGTCCGAGCTCTGGGGCCAACGTCCTGACTTTC. This chain links TRBV7-9 with TRBJ2-6; D is ambiguous. CDR3 length: 15 residues. The germline V and J ends were trimmed by 6 bases and 0 bases, with 9 bases remaining between them. The germline CDR1 and CDR2 sequences are SEHNR and FQNEAQ (reference sequence).

In this sample, this clonotype turned up a few times. V and J are TRBV11-1 and TRBJ2-1; maybe TRBD1 (5 bases). V was cut by 1 base and J by 7 bases, with 17 bases left in between. The CDR3 covers 16 residues. From germline, CDR1 is SGHAT and CDR2 FQDESV (reference sequence). CDR3 protein: CASSLVTRSGKNEQFF. As DNA, the CDR3 is TGTGCCAGCAGCTTAGTAACCCGGTCAGGGAAAAATGAGCAGTTCTTC.

This clonotype was counted between two and nine times. The chain is built from TRBV5-1 and TRBJ2-5; TRBD2 agrees at 8 bases. CDR1 SGHRS and CDR2 YFSETQ come from the germline V gene. Germline trimming cut 4 bases from V and 5 bases from J; bases unmatched to any gene: 7. The CDR3 is 14 amino acids. In DNA form, the CDR3 reads TGCGCCAGCAGCCCCGGGACTAGATATGAGACCCAGTACTTC. This gives the protein CASSPGTRYETQYF. Based on the CDR3 plus reference TRBV5-1 and TRBJ2-5, the full variable domain is KAGVTQTPRYLIKTRGQQVTLSCSPISGHRSVSWYQQTPGQGLQFLFEYFSETQRNKGNFPGRFSGRQFSNSRSEMNVSTLELGDSALYLCASSPGTRYETQYFGPGTRLLVL.

There are many counts of this clonotype. The chain employs TRBV29-1 and TRBJ2-7, with 10 nucleotides matching TRBD2. V lost 3 bases, J lost 1 base, and 12 bases stayed unmatched. Germline V lookup: CDR1 SQVTM, CDR2 ANQGSEA. This CDR3 region has 17 residues. As DNA, the CDR3 is TGCAGCGTTGAGGGAGTAGCGGGAGGCTCCACTTCCTACGAGCAGTACTTC. This codes for CSVEGVAGGSTSYEQYF.

In this sample, this clonotype turned up a few times. The chain couples TRBV20-1 to TRBJ2-3; possibly TRBD1 or TRBD2 for D (5 bases each). Trimming cost V 0 bases and J 3 bases, with 13 bases left between them. Germline V gene lookup returns CDR1 DFQATT and CDR2 SNEGSKA (reference sequence). This CDR3 has 15 amino acids. The CDR3 spells CSARDSMGVTDTQYF. The CDR3, as DNA: TGCAGTGCTAGAGATTCCATGGGGGTTACAGATACGCAGTATTTT.

In this sample, this clonotype turned up many times. CDR3 sequence: CASSQDRGLTGELFF. The CDR3 coding sequence is TGTGCCAGCAGCCAAGATAGAGGGTTAACCGGGGAGCTGTTTTTT. The chain uses TRBV4-2 and TRBJ2-2; a weak D match, TRBD2 (5 bases). The length of the CDR3 is 15 residues. Germline values: CDR1 LGHNA, CDR2 YNFKEQ. V lost 0 bases, J lost 5 bases, and 10 bases lay in between.

This clonotype appeared a few times. The rearrangement links TRBV15 to TRBJ2-1; 7 bases agree with TRBD2. Germline V gene lookup returns CDR1 LNHNV and CDR2 YYDKDF (reference sequence). With 1 base clipped from V and 8 bases from J, the junction kept 11 bases outside the gene matches. The CDR3 extends over 16 amino acids. The CDR3 region is CATSRASGTTRDEQFF. The CDR3 DNA is TGTGCCACCAGCAGAGCTTCGGGGACTACCCGGGATGAGCAGTTCTTC.

This clonotype appeared many times. This chain links TRBV12-3 or TRBV12-4 with TRBJ1-2, with 7 bases aligning to TRBD1. The CDR3 is 13 amino acids. Losses at the gene ends were 5 bases for V and 8 bases for J; bases not matched to a gene: 8. CDR3 in amino acids: CASSPDRVRGYTF. CDR3 nucleotide sequence: TGTGCCAGCAGTCCTGACAGGGTAAGAGGCTACACCTTC.

V gene TRBV24-1 combines with J gene TRBJ1-2, with D maybe TRBD1 (6 bases). The CDR3 is 14 residues long. Deletions cut 4 bases from V and 4 bases from J, with 12 bases between. The germline V gene has CDR1 KGHDR and CDR2 SFDVKD. CDR3 nucleotides: TGTGCCACCAGTGACCGCGACAGGACCTATGGCTACACCTTC. It translates to CATSDRDRTYGYTF.

This clonotype was found a few times. This chain connects TRBV20-1 to TRBJ2-1; D may correspond to TRBD1 or TRBD2 (5 bases each). Germline loops: CDR1 DFQATT, CDR2 SNEGSKA (reference sequence). The CDR3 has 15 residues. Trimming took off 3 bases at V and 0 bases at J, with 12 bases between the two ends. CDR3 nucleotide sequence: TGCAGTGCTAGCTGGGACCCCAGCTCCTACAATGAGCAGTTCTTC. Encoded protein: CSASWDPSSYNEQFF.

The chain recombines TRBV28 with TRBJ2-2, with 8 positions matching TRBD1. CDR1 and CDR2 (germline): MDHEN, SYDVKM. With 6 bases clipped from V and 4 bases from J, the junction kept 10 bases outside the gene matches. This CDR3 spans 16 amino acids. The CDR3 protein is CASRPGQGGVTGELFF. CDR3 sequence (DNA): TGTGCCAGCAGACCTGGACAGGGAGGAGTCACCGGGGAGCTGTTTTTT.

This clonotype was observed a few times. The chain has TRBV29-1 and TRBJ2-3; tentatively, D is TRBD1 (6 bases). Germline CDR1 SQVTM, CDR2 ANQGSEA. The CDR3 contains 13 residues. Trimming shortened V by 7 bases and J by 2 bases, and 13 bases separated the two germline ends. The CDR3 loop reads CSGRKGVTDTQYF. The CDR3 DNA reads TGCAGCGGACGAAAGGGGGTCACAGATACGCAGTATTTT.

The chain has TRBV4-1 and TRBJ2-7; 10 bases fit TRBD1. The V and J ends lost 1 base and 3 bases, in that order; junction bases with no gene match: 6. In germline, CDR1 is MGHRA, CDR2 YSYEKL. The CDR3 is 16 residues long. The CDR3 reads CASSQVRGQGLYEQYF. The DNA of the CDR3 is TGCGCCAGCAGCCAAGTCAGGGGACAGGGGCTCTACGAGCAGTACTTC.

The rearrangement uses TRBV9 and TRBJ2-1, with D tentatively TRBD2 (6 bases). The length of the CDR3 is 15 residues. V was cut by 0 bases and J by 8 bases, with 15 bases left in between. Germline V gives CDR1 SGDLS, CDR2 YYNGEE. The CDR3 nucleotides read TGTGCCAGCAGCGTAGCCACGGAGGGGTTCTATGAGCAGTTCTTC. This sequence encodes CASSVATEGFYEQFF.

This clonotype occurred a few times. The CDR3 region is CARLDPNTGELFF. The DNA of the CDR3 is TGTGCCAGACTAGACCCGAACACCGGGGAGCTGTTTTTT. The V gene is TRBV6-6, the J gene TRBJ2-2, with TRBD2 as a possible D gene (5 bases). The CDR3 has 13 amino acids. V lost 9 bases and J lost 0, with 8 bases in between. Germline CDR1 and CDR2: MNHNY and SVGAGI (reference sequence).

The chain uses TRBV5-5 and TRBJ2-5; D gene ambiguous. The CDR3 length is 14 residues. Germline loops: CDR1 SGHKS, CDR2 YYEKEE (reference sequence). Trimming stripped 5 bases from V and 0 bases from J, with 11 bases between. The CDR3 DNA reads TGTGCCAGCAGTGGGGTGCCATACCAAGAGACCCAGTACTTC. Protein: CASSGVPYQETQYF.

J is TRBJ2-7 and V is TRBV6-2 or TRBV6-3; 8 bases are shared with TRBD1. CDR1 and CDR2 (germline): MNHEY, SVGEGT. Trimming at V came to 5 bases and at J to 3 bases, leaving 9 bases not matched to a gene. CDR3 length: 15 amino acids. The CDR3 spells CASSIGQGRFYEQYF. The CDR3 DNA reads as TGTGCCAGCAGTATAGGACAGGGTCGTTTCTACGAGCAGTACTTC.

This clonotype was recorded at least ten times. V and J are TRBV4-3 and TRBJ2-1; the D gene is possibly TRBD2 (6 bases). V lost 4 bases and J 5 bases, leaving 9 bases between the germline ends. Germline lookup yields CDR1 LGHNA and CDR2 YSLEER. The CDR3 covers 13 residues. The CDR3 DNA reads as TGCGCCAGCAGCCGCGGGGTTCACAATGAGCAGTTCTTC. This codes for CASSRGVHNEQFF.